The entry below gives a single T cell receptor (beta chain) sequence along with its context. Ages ranged from about 18 to 89 years, with residence in 24 US areas. This record comes from a study of blood T cell repertoires in COVID-19. The overall study: From the United States, Italy and Spain came samples of acute and convalescent COVID-19.

Deletions cut 5 bases from V and 4 bases from J, with 12 bases between. CDR1 and CDR2 from the germline V gene are SGHAT and FQNNGV. The CDR3 totals 13 residues. Assay used: immunoSEQ multiplex PCR; TCRdb lists only in-frame clones, some missing. The profile shows a few hundred thousand clones, 70% to 90% of them singletons. This chain links TRBV11-2 with TRBJ2-7; the D gene is possibly TRBD2 (5 bases). The receptor was isolated from a young woman who had been exposed to COVID-19. Sequenced input: PBMCs or T cells enriched from blood (not recorded which). The chain's CDR3 is CASSLEDFYEQYF. The CDR3 region has the DNA TGTGCCAGCAGCCTCGAGGACTTTTACGAGCAGTACTTC.